The present entry profiles one T cell receptor beta chain with its context. No antigen is known for it. Nothing much larger sits one base from this clone, and base qualities are not available. These data belong to a study of blood T cells in healthy people across ages (dated by TCRdb to about 2015). For context, the study as a whole: In model experiments, template switching captured about one uniquely barcoded TCR beta cDNA molecule for every two T cells. Using the same blood draw, the study looked at two additional independent replicas of 1 million unique cDNA reads for two donors, one aged 18 to 30 and the other aged 80 or older. Four age groups were formed from the donors: young (average about 17 years), middle-aged (approximately 40), aged (roughly 58) and long-lived (roughly 88). To avoid experimental bias, donors of different ages were distributed randomly across sequencing lanes. Age-related changes in TCR beta repertoire diversity were measured in the study by deep sequencing normalized with unique cDNA molecular identifiers.

Donors were a few dozen systemically healthy Caucasian individuals from Russia aged roughly 6 to 90 years. Around 10 milliliters of peripheral blood were collected from each donor into EDTA-treated Vacutainer tubes. PBMCs were isolated by Ficoll-Paque density-gradient centrifugation, with at least 6 million obtained per sample. Trizol reagent was used to extract total RNA from the PBMCs, yielding at least 6 micrograms per sample. The percentages of naive CD45RAhigh/CD27high T cells were determined by flow cytometry on a PBMC aliquot from every donor. The method behind the library was 5' RACE. Data came from an Illumina HiSeq 2500. The second PCR ran for about 6 to 12 cycles and used a J-beta primer mix along with a sample-barcoded 5' primer. A template-switch 5' adaptor carrying 12 random nucleotides introduced a unique molecular identifier onto each TCR beta cDNA molecule. Each sample yielded at least 3 million CDR3-containing paired-end reads. The Mint cDNA synthesis kit, primed by a TRBC-specific oligonucleotide, was used to synthesize first-strand cDNA from all RNA. All cDNA was treated with uracil-DNA glycosylase and then went through a first 18-cycle PCR with the universal primers M1SS and BC2_uni_R. Regarding the original processing steps: Normalization of each sample was performed by random selection of 1 million high-quality reads, each carrying a distinct molecular identifier. Reads with shared molecular identifiers were discarded instead of being binned into consensus sequences. MiTCR, set to a Q25 quality threshold and the strictest error-elimination algorithm, was used for CDR3 identification, clonotype clustering and error correction. A nonparametric unseen species model with Euler transformation was used to estimate a lower bound on total TCR beta diversity. TCRdb ran its own pipeline on the public reads, namely fastp trimming at Q25 and MiXCR clone calling, and kept in-frame beta chains. Entries that share a CDR3 protein sequence are merged under the most common genes and DNA. The V and J calls and clone size come from TCRdb's table, not from the authors' own analysis. This sample lists 650,000 or so distinct CDR3 sequences; around 50% were detected once. Roughly 13% of the sample goes to the ten largest clones.

The germline V gene (reference sequence) provides CDR1 SSHAT and CDR2 FNYEAQ. The CDR3 numbers 15 residues from cysteine through phenylalanine. Just the 45-base CDR3 DNA is kept, in frame starting at base 1. V loses 1 base at its end and J loses 3 bases; junction bases beyond the gene matches: 5. Broader findings and caveats from the paper: Compared with the aged group, more naive CD4+ T cells, fewer expanded clones and increased TCR diversity were shown by the long-lived group, suggesting age selection. Because donor CMV infection status was unknown, age-related changes in expanded clonotypes were potentially confounded. Since profiling was done on bulk unsorted PBMCs, naive and antigen-experienced compartments could not be conclusively compared. Estimates of total diversity based on one million sequenced T cells were regarded as lower bounds and as underestimates. Observed TCR beta diversity per million T cells fell roughly linearly with age, and a significant reduction was already apparent by age roughly 41. The percentage of naive T cells measured by flow cytometry correlated strongly with observed TCR beta diversity.

The receptor was derived from a woman older than 75 in good health. This sequence uses TRBV7-7 and TRBJ2-7; 8 of the junction bases match TRBD2. The sample taken for sequencing was blood. The bases read TGTGCCAGCAGCTTAGGAGCGGGGGACTTCTACGAGCAGTACTTC. This translates into CASSLGAGDFYEQYF.